A single sample is the source of the 26 T cell receptor beta chains below, sequenced in a study of blood T cell repertoires in COVID-19. TCRdb keeps only in-frame clones here, not all; method: immunoSEQ multiplex PCR. This table holds approximately 300,000 clones, approximately 80% found once. The sample was peripheral blood. Receptors were obtained from a woman aged 50 to 60 with active or convalescent COVID-19.

The rearrangement joins TRBV7-9 to TRBJ1-1; 10 nucleotides match TRBD1. Losses at the gene ends were 3 bases for V and 0 bases for J; bases not matched to a gene: 10. This CDR3 has 18 amino acids. Germline values: CDR1 SEHNR, CDR2 FQNEAQ (reference sequence). The CDR3 loop is CASSFPDRGSPMNTEAFF. The CDR3, as DNA: TGTGCCAGCAGCTTCCCGGACAGGGGGTCACCAATGAACACTGAAGCTTTCTTT.

The chain carries TRBV4-2 and TRBJ2-3, with 8 nucleotides matching TRBD2. The junction had 8 bases not matched to a gene; V was cut back by 0 bases and J by 6 bases. Germline V gives CDR1 LGHNA, CDR2 YNFKEQ. This CDR3 comprises 16 residues. CDR3 loop: CASSQEPSGSSDTQYF. The CDR3 region has the DNA TGTGCCAGCAGCCAAGAACCCAGCGGGAGCTCCGATACGCAGTATTTT.

The genes are TRBV7-9 and TRBJ2-5, with 14 bases identical to TRBD2. Germline V CDR1 and CDR2: SEHNR, FQNEAQ (reference sequence). The CDR3 has 18 residues. V lost 4 bases and J lost 4; bases outside the gene matches: 11. Here the CDR3 DNA reads TGTGCCAGCAGCTCGTTGCCCCCCGGGACTAGCGGGAGAGAGACCCAGTACTTC. This translates into CASSSLPPGTSGRETQYF.

The chain joins TRBV2 to TRBJ2-1, with D possibly TRBD1 on 5 matching bases. The length of the CDR3 is 15 residues. V lost 5 bases and J lost 6, with 17 bases in between. The germline V gene has CDR1 SNHLY and CDR2 FYNNEI. The CDR3 reads CASSYRWGYGNEQFF. The CDR3 DNA reads TGTGCCAGCAGTTATAGGTGGGGCTATGGCAATGAGCAGTTCTTC.

The chain combines TRBV7-8 with TRBJ2-2; a possible D gene is TRBD2 (5 bases). V gave up 4 bases and J gave up 0 bases, with 9 bases separating them. This CDR3 is built from 15 residues. The germline gives CDR1 SGHVS, CDR2 FQNEAQ. CDR3 loop: CASSWGDANTGELFF. CDR3 in DNA: TGTGCCAGCAGCTGGGGAGACGCGAACACCGGGGAGCTGTTTTTT.

The chain employs TRBV2 and TRBJ2-1, with 10 bases lining up with TRBD2. The trim removed 7 bases at V and 8 bases at J, leaving 11 bases unmatched. The CDR3 totals 15 residues. Germline CDR1 reads SNHLY; CDR2 reads FYNNEI. The CDR3 DNA reads as TGTGCCAGCAAGAGAGGGCCTAGCGGGAGCGATGAGCAGTTCTTC. It is translated as CASKRGPSGSDEQFF.

This chain links TRBV2 with TRBJ1-1; 7 nucleotides line up with TRBD1. The J segment lost 3 bases and the V segment lost 7 bases, leaving 5 bases of the junction unmatched. The germline V gene encodes CDR1 SNHLY and CDR2 FYNNEI. The CDR3 spans 13 residues. CDR3 sequence (DNA): TGTGCCAGCAATAAACAGGGGCACACTGAAGCTTTCTTT. Translated: CASNKQGHTEAFF.

The CDR3 bases are TGTGCCAGTAGTATCAGACAGGGCCCAAATAGCAATCAGCCCCAGCATTTT. Protein: CASSIRQGPNSNQPQHF. This rearrangement joins TRBV19 to TRBJ1-5; 7 bases are shared with TRBD1. Germline V gene lookup returns CDR1 LNHDA and CDR2 SQIVND (reference sequence). This CDR3 has 17 amino acids. V gave up 3 bases and J gave up 0 bases; unmatched junction bases: 8. Full variable domain (rest looked up from reference TRBV19 and TRBJ1-5): DGGITQSPKYLFRKEGQNVTLSCEQNLNHDAMYWYRQDPGQGLRLIYYSQIVNDFQKGDIAEGYSVSREKKESFPLTVTSAQKNPTAFYLCASSIRQGPNSNQPQHFGDGTRLSIL.

In nucleotides, the CDR3 is TGTGCCAGCACCATACCGGGACTAGGAGGTGAGCAGTTCTTC. Translating it yields CASTIPGLGGEQFF. J is TRBJ2-1 and V is TRBV28, with 8 bases that match TRBD2. Germline loops: CDR1 MDHEN, CDR2 SYDVKM. The J segment lost 9 bases and the V segment lost 7 bases, leaving 11 bases of the junction unmatched. This CDR3 comprises 14 residues.

In this sample, this clone turned up a few times. V gene TRBV30 combines with J gene TRBJ1-3; TRBD1 aligns across 9 bases. Germline V CDR1 and CDR2: GTSNPN, SVGIG (reference sequence). J gave up 4 bases and V 3 bases, and 7 bases lay outside the gene matches. The CDR3 is 15 residues long. CDR3 loop: CAWSRQGVWGNTIYF. The DNA of the CDR3 is TGTGCCTGGAGCCGACAGGGGGTGTGGGGAAACACCATATATTTT.

The V call is TRBV2, the J call TRBJ1-4; D gene ambiguous. Per germline, CDR1 SNHLY and CDR2 FYNNEI. Trimming removed 6 bases from V and 7 bases from J, with 18 bases in between. The CDR3 consists of 15 residues. In DNA, the CDR3 is TGTGCCAGCAGACCTCTGACGGAGGGTGGTGAAAAACTGTTTTTT. Translation: CASRPLTEGGEKLFF. The full variable domain, with the rest looked up from reference TRBV2 and TRBJ1-4, is EPEVTQTPSHQVTQMGQEVILRCVPISNHLYFYWYRQILGQKVEFLVSFYNNEISEKSEIFDDQFSVERPDGSNFTLKIRSTKLEDSAMYFCASRPLTEGGEKLFFGSGTQLSVL.

V usage is TRBV29-1 and J usage is TRBJ2-2; 9 bases agree with TRBD2. V gave up 0 bases and J gave up 4 bases; unmatched junction bases: 0. The CDR3 length is 14 residues. CDR1 and CDR2 (germline): SQVTM, ANQGSEA. CDR3 coding DNA: TGCAGCGTTGAAGAGGGACTAGCCACCGGGGAGCTGTTTTTT. Amino acids: CSVEEGLATGELFF.

This chain connects TRBV7-9 to TRBJ2-1; D is perhaps TRBD1 (5 bases). This CDR3 spans 15 amino acids. Per the germline V gene, CDR1 is SEHNR and CDR2 is FQNEAQ (reference sequence). V dropped 5 bases and J dropped 0 bases, with 11 bases sitting between them. CDR3 loop: CASSRRVSSYNEQFF. The CDR3 DNA sequence: TGTGCCAGCAGCCGCAGGGTGAGCTCCTACAATGAGCAGTTCTTC.

The chain joins TRBV7-2 to TRBJ2-1, with 9 bases identical to TRBD2. This CDR3 comprises 16 residues. CDR1 and CDR2 from the germline V gene are SGHTA and FQGNSA. V dropped 3 bases and J dropped 10; count of bases not matched to a gene: 13. CDR3: CASSLTDWTSEREQFF. The CDR3 DNA is TGTGCCAGCAGCTTGACTGATTGGACTAGCGAAAGGGAGCAGTTCTTC.

V is TRBV5-1 and J is TRBJ2-7, with 9 bases identical to TRBD2. V dropped 4 bases and J dropped 2; count of bases not matched to a gene: 4. The CDR3 loop spans 14 amino acids. Germline CDR1 is SGHRS and CDR2 is YFSETQ. The chain's CDR3 is CASSPSGNPYEQYF. DNA of the CDR3: TGCGCCAGCAGCCCTAGCGGGAACCCCTACGAGCAGTACTTC.

The chain uses TRBV6-1 and TRBJ1-1, with D unclear. Germline V lookup: CDR1 MNHNS, CDR2 SASEGT. The CDR3 length is 15 residues. The V end lost 1 base, the J end lost 0 bases, and 9 bases lay between the germline ends. The CDR3 here is CASSEETVLNTEAFF. In nucleotides, the CDR3 is TGTGCCAGCAGTGAAGAAACAGTTCTGAACACTGAAGCTTTCTTT.

V is TRBV27 and J is TRBJ1-6, with 7 bases matching TRBD1. Germline assignment: CDR1 MNHEY and CDR2 SMNVEV (reference sequence). The CDR3 has 16 amino acids. The V segment lost 3 bases and the J segment 6 bases; nucleotides outside the gene matches: 8. This CDR3 is CASSFSLTGLNSPLHF. The CDR3 nucleotides are TGTGCCAGCAGTTTTTCCTTGACAGGGCTTAATTCACCCCTCCACTTT.

The V gene is TRBV19, the J gene TRBJ2-4, with D perhaps TRBD2 (5 bases). V was shortened by 8 bases and J by 0 bases, with 8 bases between the two germline ends. Per germline, CDR1 LNHDA and CDR2 SQIVND (reference sequence). The CDR3 is 13 amino acids. As DNA, the CDR3 is TGTGCCAGTCAGGACTTAGCCAAAAACATTCAGTACTTC. This encodes CASQDLAKNIQYF.

V is TRBV10-3 and J is TRBJ1-5, with D possibly being TRBD1 (5 bases). Deletions cut 2 bases from V and 10 bases from J, with 12 bases between. The germline V gene encodes CDR1 ENHRY and CDR2 SYGVKD. The CDR3 consists of 13 residues. The CDR3 spells CAISERGIRPQHF. In DNA, the CDR3 is TGTGCCATCAGTGAGAGGGGCATTCGACCCCAGCATTTT.

V and J are TRBV5-8 and TRBJ2-2, with 8 bases that match TRBD2. This CDR3 is 15 amino acids long. V was pared by 3 bases and J by 6 bases, with 7 bases of the junction left unmatched. Germline loops: CDR1 SGHTS, CDR2 YDEGEE. CDR3 DNA: TGTGCCAGCAGCTACCGCGGGGGGCGGTCCGGGGAGCTGTTTTTT. Translating gives CASSYRGGRSGELFF.

The chain employs TRBV30 and TRBJ1-4; no reliable D call. Deletions cut 2 bases from V and 6 bases from J, with 16 bases between. The CDR3 sequence is 15 residues long. Germline-derived CDR1 and CDR2 are GTSNPN and SVGIG (reference sequence). CDR3 loop: CAWSNAGGGYEKLFF. The CDR3 DNA sequence: TGTGCCTGGAGTAATGCCGGCGGAGGTTATGAAAAACTGTTTTTT.

The rearrangement links TRBV19 to TRBJ2-7, with D hard to call. Germline lookup yields CDR1 LNHDA and CDR2 SQIVND (reference sequence). The V and J ends lost 0 bases and 2 bases respectively, with 8 bases between them. The CDR3 is made up of 14 amino acids. DNA of the CDR3: TGTGCCAGTAGTATAGACGGGTACACCTACGAGCAGTACTTC. Encoded protein: CASSIDGYTYEQYF.

J is TRBJ2-1 and V is TRBV10-3; perhaps TRBD2 as D (5 bases). Germline V gene lookup returns CDR1 ENHRY and CDR2 SYGVKD. V was pared by 3 bases and J by 9 bases, with 18 bases between. The CDR3 is 15 residues long. The CDR3 region has the DNA TGTGCCATCAGTGACTCCCGGGCGGGCCTCGTTGAGCAGTTCTTC. This encodes CAISDSRAGLVEQFF.

V usage is TRBV5-1 and J usage is TRBJ1-6; D perhaps matches TRBD1 (6 bases). The germline V and J ends were trimmed by 4 bases and 1 base, with 15 bases remaining between them. CDR1 SGHRS and CDR2 YFSETQ come from the germline V gene. The CDR3 extends over 17 amino acids. CDR3 protein: CASSTGQGGSYNSPLHF. The CDR3 nucleotides are TGCGCCAGCAGCACCGGACAAGGGGGATCCTATAATTCACCCCTCCACTTT.

The genes are TRBV29-1 and TRBJ1-1, with D unclear. The CDR3 is made up of 12 amino acids. V was pared by 4 bases and J by 2 bases, with 8 bases between. The germline V gene has CDR1 SQVTM and CDR2 ANQGSEA. CDR3 nucleotides: TGCAGCGTTGGAGTCCTCAACACTGAAGCTTTCTTT. This translates into CSVGVLNTEAFF.

The chain uses TRBV2 and TRBJ2-2, with a possible D match to TRBD2 (6 bases). Trimming removed 6 bases from V and 8 bases from J, with 10 bases in between. This CDR3 has 12 residues. The germline V gene has CDR1 SNHLY and CDR2 FYNNEI. CDR3 in amino acids: CASSGTLGELFF. The CDR3 coding sequence is TGTGCCAGCAGCGGGACTCTGGGGGAGCTGTTTTTT.